This T cell receptor beta chain was found in a study of T cell repertoires in cytomegalovirus infection (dated by TCRdb to between 2017 and 2020). About the study as a whole: Alongside well-studied HLA-B-restricted epitopes, the peptide stimulations were aimed at recently identified HLA-C-restricted CMV epitopes, whose presentation resists viral immunomodulation. Donor HLA type was relevant to the analysis, because carriage of CMV infection together with the matching HLA type was indicated by public TCR beta signatures. Overall study outcomes, separate from this receptor: In both this cohort and an independent roughly 400-donor cohort, the cumulative frequency of public TCR beta family members distinguished carriers of CMV infection plus the relevant HLA type. The ex vivo response was dominated by HLA-C-restricted CMV-specific TCR beta clonotypes, and the single most frequent clonotype in two of eight donors was supplied by these HLA-C-restricted clonotypes.

Counted from cysteine to phenylalanine, this CDR3 has 19 amino acids. Only CDR3 DNA is held: 57 bases, read in frame from base 1. The germline V gene encodes CDR1 SEHNR and CDR2 FQNEAQ (reference sequence). Trimming at the junction amounts to 6 bases on V and 0 bases on J, and the germline ends lie 23 bases apart. Sequencing used an Illumina HiSeq 1500. TCRdb trimmed the raw reads at Q25, called clones with MiXCR and kept productive beta chains. Each entry is one CDR3 protein sequence, shown with its most common DNA and genes. In all, the sample holds approximately 600,000 distinct CDR3 sequences, and over 35% of those were seen once. Around 50% of the sample goes to the ten largest clones. What the treatment or condition label conveys for this sample: in vitro stimulation with specific CMV peptide epitopes to enrich CMV-specific T cells. This clonotype appeared a few times. Its antigen has not been determined. The input lacks base qualities; no much larger clone sits a single base away.

The rearrangement combines TRBV7-9 with TRBJ1-4; no confident D gene assignment can be made. This TCR was recovered from a human donor in good health (CMV status not recorded). Some clones in this sample may be carry-over from other donors' samples. Sequencing was performed on cultured PBMCs, taken from culture after CMV antigen stimulation. CDR3 loop: CASSQRLNPSKSTNEKLFF. The DNA sequence reads TGTGCCAGCAGTCAACGACTAAATCCTTCAAAATCAACTAATGAAAAACTGTTTTTT.